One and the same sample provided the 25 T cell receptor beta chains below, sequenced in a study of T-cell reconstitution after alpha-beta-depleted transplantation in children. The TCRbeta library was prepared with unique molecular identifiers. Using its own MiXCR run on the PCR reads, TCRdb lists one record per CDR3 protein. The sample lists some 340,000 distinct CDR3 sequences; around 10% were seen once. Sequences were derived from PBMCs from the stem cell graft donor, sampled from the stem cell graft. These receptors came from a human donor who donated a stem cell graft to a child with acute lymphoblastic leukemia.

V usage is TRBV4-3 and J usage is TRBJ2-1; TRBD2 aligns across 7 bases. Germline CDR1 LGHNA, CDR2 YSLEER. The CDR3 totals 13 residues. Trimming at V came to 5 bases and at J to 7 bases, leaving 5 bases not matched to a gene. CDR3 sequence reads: CASSARRGNEQFF. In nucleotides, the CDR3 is TGCGCCAGCAGCGCCCGGCGGGGGAATGAGCAGTTCTTC.

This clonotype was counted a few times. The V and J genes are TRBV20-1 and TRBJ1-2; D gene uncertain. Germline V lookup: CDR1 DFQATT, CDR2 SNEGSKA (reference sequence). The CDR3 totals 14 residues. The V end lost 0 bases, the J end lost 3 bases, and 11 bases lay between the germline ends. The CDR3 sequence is CSAREAGNHYGYTF. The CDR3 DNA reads TGCAGTGCTAGAGAGGCCGGAAATCACTATGGCTACACCTTC.

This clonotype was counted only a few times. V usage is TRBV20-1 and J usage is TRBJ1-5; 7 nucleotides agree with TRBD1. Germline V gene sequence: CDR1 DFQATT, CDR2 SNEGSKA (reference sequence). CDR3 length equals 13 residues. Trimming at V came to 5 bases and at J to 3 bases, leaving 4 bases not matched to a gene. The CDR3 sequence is CSARQGSNQPQHF. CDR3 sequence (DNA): TGCAGTGCTCGACAGGGCTCCAATCAGCCCCAGCATTTT.

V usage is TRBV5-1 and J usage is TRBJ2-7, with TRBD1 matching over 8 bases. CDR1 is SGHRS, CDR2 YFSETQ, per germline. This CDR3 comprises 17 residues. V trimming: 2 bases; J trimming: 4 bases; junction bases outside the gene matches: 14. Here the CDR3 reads CASSFRPGGSGTYEQYF. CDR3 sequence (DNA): TGCGCCAGCAGCTTTCGACCAGGGGGCTCTGGTACGTACGAGCAGTACTTC.

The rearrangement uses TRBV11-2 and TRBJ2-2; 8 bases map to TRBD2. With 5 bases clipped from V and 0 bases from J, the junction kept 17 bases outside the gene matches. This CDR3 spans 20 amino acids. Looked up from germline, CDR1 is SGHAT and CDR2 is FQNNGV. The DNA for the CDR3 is TGTGCCAGCAGCACCAGATACCGGACTAGCTCAACCTCGAACACCGGGGAGCTGTTTTTT. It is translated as CASSTRYRTSSTSNTGELFF. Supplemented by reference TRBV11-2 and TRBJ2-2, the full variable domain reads EAGVAQSPRYKIIEKRQSVAFWCNPISGHATLYWYQQILGQGPKLLIQFQNNGVVDDSQLPKDRFSAERLKGVDSTLKIQPAKLEDSAVYLCASSTRYRTSSTSNTGELFFGEGSRLTVL.

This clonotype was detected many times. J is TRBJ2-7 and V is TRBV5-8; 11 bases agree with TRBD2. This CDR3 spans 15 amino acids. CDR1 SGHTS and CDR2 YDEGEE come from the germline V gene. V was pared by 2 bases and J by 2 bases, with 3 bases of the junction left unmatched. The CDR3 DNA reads TGTGCCAGCAGCTTTCCGGGACTAGCGGCCTACGAGCAGTACTTC. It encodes CASSFPGLAAYEQYF.

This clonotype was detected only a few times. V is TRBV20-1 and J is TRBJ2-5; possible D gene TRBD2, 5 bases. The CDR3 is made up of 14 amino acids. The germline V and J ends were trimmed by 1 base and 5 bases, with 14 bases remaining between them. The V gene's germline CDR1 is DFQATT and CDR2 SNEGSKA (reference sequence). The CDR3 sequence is CSARVWLAGETQYF. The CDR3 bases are TGCAGTGCTAGAGTCTGGCTAGCCGGGGAGACCCAGTACTTC.

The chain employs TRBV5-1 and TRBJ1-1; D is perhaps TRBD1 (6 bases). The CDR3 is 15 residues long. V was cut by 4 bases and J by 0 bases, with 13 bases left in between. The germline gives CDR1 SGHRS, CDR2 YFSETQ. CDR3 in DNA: TGCGCCAGCAGCCCCCCGGGACAAATGAACACTGAAGCTTTCTTT. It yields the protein CASSPPGQMNTEAFF. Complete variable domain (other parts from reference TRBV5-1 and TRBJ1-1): KAGVTQTPRYLIKTRGQQVTLSCSPISGHRSVSWYQQTPGQGLQFLFEYFSETQRNKGNFPGRFSGRQFSNSRSEMNVSTLELGDSALYLCASSPPGQMNTEAFFGQGTRLTVV.

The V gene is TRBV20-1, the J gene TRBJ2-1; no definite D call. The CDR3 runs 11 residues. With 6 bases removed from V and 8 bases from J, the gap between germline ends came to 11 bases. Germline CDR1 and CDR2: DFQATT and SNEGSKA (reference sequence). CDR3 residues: CSAPRSDEQFF. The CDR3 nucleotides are TGCAGTGCCCCCAGGTCGGATGAGCAGTTCTTC.

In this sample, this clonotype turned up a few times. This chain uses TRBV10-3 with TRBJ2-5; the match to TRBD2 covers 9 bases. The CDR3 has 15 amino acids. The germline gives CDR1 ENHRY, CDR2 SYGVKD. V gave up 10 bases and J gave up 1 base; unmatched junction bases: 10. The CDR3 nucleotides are TGTGCCACCGGCGGGGCGGGAGGGCCCCAAGAGACCCAGTACTTC. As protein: CATGGAGGPQETQYF.

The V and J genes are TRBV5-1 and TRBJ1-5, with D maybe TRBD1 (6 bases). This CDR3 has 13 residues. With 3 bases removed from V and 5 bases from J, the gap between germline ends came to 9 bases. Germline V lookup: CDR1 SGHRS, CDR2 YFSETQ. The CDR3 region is CASSSGVDQPQHF. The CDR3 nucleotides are TGCGCCAGCAGCTCAGGGGTGGATCAGCCCCAGCATTTT.

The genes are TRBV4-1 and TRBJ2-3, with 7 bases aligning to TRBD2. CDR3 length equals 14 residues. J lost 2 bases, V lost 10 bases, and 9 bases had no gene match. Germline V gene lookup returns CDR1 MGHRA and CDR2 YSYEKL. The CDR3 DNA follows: TGCGCCACCCGGGAGGCCCGGCACACAGATACGCAGTATTTT. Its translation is CATREARHTDTQYF.

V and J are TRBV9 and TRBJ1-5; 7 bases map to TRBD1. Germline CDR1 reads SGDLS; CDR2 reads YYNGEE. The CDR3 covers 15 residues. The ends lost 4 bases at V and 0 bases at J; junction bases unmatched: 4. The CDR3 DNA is TGTGCCAGCAGCTCAGGACAGGTTAGCAATCAGCCCCAGCATTTT. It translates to CASSSGQVSNQPQHF.

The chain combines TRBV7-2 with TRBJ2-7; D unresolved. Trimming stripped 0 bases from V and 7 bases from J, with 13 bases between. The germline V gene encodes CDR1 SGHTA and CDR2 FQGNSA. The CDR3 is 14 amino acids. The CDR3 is CASSLARLQLEQYF. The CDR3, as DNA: TGTGCCAGCAGCTTAGCGAGATTACAGCTGGAGCAGTACTTC.

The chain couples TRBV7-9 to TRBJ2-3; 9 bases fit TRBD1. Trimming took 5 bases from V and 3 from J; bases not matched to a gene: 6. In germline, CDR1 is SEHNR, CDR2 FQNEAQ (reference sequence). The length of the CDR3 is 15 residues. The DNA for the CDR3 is TGTGCCAGCAGCCTCACCGGGACAGGGACAGATACGCAGTATTTT. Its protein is CASSLTGTGTDTQYF.

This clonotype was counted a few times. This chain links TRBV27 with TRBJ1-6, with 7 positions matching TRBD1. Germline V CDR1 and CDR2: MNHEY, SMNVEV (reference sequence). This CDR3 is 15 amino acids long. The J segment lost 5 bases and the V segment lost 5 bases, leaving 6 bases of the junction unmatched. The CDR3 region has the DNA TGTGCCAGCAGTGCCGGACAGGTGGATAATTCACCCCTCCACTTT. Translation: CASSAGQVDNSPLHF.

The CDR3, as DNA: TGTGCCAGCAGCTTTACAGGGACCCGCGAAACTTTCTTT. Translating gives CASSFTGTRETFF. V and J are TRBV7-2 and TRBJ1-1, with D possibly being TRBD1 (6 bases). This CDR3 spans 13 amino acids. Trimming pared 3 bases from V and 12 bases from J, leaving 17 bases between. Germline V gene sequence: CDR1 SGHTA, CDR2 FQGNSA.

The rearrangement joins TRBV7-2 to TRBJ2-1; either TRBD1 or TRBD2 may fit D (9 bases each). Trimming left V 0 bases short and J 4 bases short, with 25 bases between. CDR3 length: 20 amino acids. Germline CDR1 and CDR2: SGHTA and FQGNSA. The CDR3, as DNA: TGTGCCAGCAGCTTAGCGGTGGCTGGGACAGGGCGGGAGGGGTACAATGAGCAGTTCTTC. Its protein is CASSLAVAGTGREGYNEQFF.

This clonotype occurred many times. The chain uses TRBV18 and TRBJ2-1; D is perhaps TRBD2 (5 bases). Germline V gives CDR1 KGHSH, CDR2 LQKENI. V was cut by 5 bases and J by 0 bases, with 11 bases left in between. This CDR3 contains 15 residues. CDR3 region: CASSGLVSSYNEQFF. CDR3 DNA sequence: TGTGCCAGCTCAGGACTGGTGAGCTCCTACAATGAGCAGTTCTTC.

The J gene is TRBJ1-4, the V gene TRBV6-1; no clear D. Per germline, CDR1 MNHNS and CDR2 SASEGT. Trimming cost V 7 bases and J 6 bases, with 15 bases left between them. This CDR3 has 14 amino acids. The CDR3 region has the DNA TGTGCCAGCATGGGGAGGGCCCCTGATGAAAAACTGTTTTTT. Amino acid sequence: CASMGRAPDEKLFF.

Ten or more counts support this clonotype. DNA of the CDR3: TGCGCCAGCAGGCGCCCAAAGGGACCGACTAAAGAGACCCAGTACTTC. Amino acid sequence: CASRRPKGPTKETQYF. The rearrangement uses TRBV4-1 and TRBJ2-5, with D tentatively TRBD1 or TRBD2 (5 bases each). Germline CDR1 is MGHRA and CDR2 is YSYEKL. The CDR3 sequence is 16 residues long. V was shortened by 6 bases and J by 3 bases, with 20 bases between the two germline ends.

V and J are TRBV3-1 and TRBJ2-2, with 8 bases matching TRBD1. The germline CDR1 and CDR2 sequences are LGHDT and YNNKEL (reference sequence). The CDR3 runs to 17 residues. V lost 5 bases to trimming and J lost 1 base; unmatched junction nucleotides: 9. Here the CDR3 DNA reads TGTGCCAGCAGCTCCTACCCCGGACAGGGGAACACCGGGGAGCTGTTTTTT. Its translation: CASSSYPGQGNTGELFF.

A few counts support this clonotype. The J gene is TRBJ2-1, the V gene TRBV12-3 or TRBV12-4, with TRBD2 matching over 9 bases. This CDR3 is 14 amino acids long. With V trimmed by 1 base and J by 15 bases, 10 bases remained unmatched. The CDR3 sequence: CASSLGGRAFSPFF. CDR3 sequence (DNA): TGTGCCAGCAGTTTAGGCGGGAGGGCCTTTTCTCCGTTCTTC.

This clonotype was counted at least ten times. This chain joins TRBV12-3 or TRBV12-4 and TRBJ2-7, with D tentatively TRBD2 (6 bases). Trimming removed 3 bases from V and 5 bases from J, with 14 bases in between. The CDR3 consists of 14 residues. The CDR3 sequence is CASSFGGRSNEQYF. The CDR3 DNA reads TGTGCCAGCAGTTTTGGTGGGAGGAGTAACGAGCAGTACTTC.

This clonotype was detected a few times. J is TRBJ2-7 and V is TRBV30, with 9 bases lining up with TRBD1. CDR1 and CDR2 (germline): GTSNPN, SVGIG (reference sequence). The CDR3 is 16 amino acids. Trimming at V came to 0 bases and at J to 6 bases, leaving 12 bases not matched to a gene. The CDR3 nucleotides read TGTGCCTGGAGTGTACGGGTGAGGACAGGGGTCCGCGAGCAGTACTTC. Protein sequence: CAWSVRVRTGVREQYF.